This T cell receptor (beta chain) was documented in a study of T-cell memory formation after mild COVID-19. Study summary: Each donor largely had its own TCR clusters.

The length of the CDR3 is 12 residues. Germline CDR1 ENHRY, CDR2 SYGVKD. The V end was cut by 6 bases, the J end by 4 bases, with 10 bases between. TCRdb passed the 5' RACE reads through MiXCR, listing each CDR3 protein once. The table shows approximately 440,000 distinct CDR3 sequences, with around 19% occurring only once. The clonotype was recovered from an adult woman who had mild COVID-19 (a few samples of this study predate the infection). Cell type and time point are not known. Sequencing input: PBMCs or a T cell subset sorted from them (not recorded which). The V and J genes are TRBV10-3 and TRBJ2-7; D gene uncertain. The CDR3 nucleotides are TGTGCCATCAGGGGTACCAGTTACGAGCAGTACTTC. Protein product: CAIRGTSYEQYF.